These 8 T cell receptor beta chains originate from one sample sequenced in a study of CD8+CD57+ T cells in acquired aplastic anemia. The template for TCR beta VDJ and CDR3 sequence profiling was genomic DNA. TCRdb re-called the reads through MiXCR, storing one row per CDR3 protein. The table lists approximately 250,000 distinct CDR3 sequences, around 82% of them singletons. Patients selected for sequencing had displayed CD8+CD57+ cell expansion by flow cytometry. Sequenced input: sorted CD4+, CD8+, or CD8+CD57+ T cells (not recorded which) from PBMCs. The receptors derive from a human donor with aplastic anemia.

The chain recombines TRBV5-1 with TRBJ2-6; D remains ambiguous. Germline CDR1 is SGHRS and CDR2 is YFSETQ. V gave up 0 bases and J gave up 0 bases, with 7 bases separating them. The CDR3 is made up of 16 amino acids. The CDR3 DNA follows: TGCGCCAGCAGCTTGGAACCGAACTCTGGGGCCAACGTCCTGACTTTC. Its protein is CASSLEPNSGANVLTF.

This clonotype occurred once. The DNA of the CDR3 is TGCAGTGCTAGAGTTAGGGACTACGAGCAGTACTTC. This encodes CSARVRDYEQYF. The chain has TRBV20-1 and TRBJ2-7, with D uncertain. This CDR3 has 12 residues. The germline V gene has CDR1 DFQATT and CDR2 SNEGSKA (reference sequence). V was cut by 1 base and J by 3 bases, with 7 bases left in between.

The sample holds a few counts of this clonotype. The missing conserved phenylalanine or tryptophan at the end of this CDR3 makes a read error likely. V and J are TRBV11-3 and TRBJ1-1, with D possibly TRBD1 on 6 matching bases. The CDR3 is made up of 15 amino acids. CDR1 and CDR2 from the germline V gene are SGHNT and YENEEA. Between the trimmed V and J ends, which lost 0 bases and 1 base, there was a span of 9 bases. The CDR3 region has the DNA TGTGCCAGCAGCTTAGATCTGACAGGGAACACTGAAGCTTTCCCA. Encoded protein: CASSLDLTGNTEAFP.

The J gene is TRBJ1-1, the V gene TRBV7-8, with D uncertain. The V end lost 5 bases, the J end lost 7 bases, and 11 bases lay between the germline ends. Germline assignment: CDR1 SGHVS and CDR2 FQNEAQ. CDR3 size: 12 residues. CDR3 bases: TGTGCCAGCAGCGGGCCCCGGGGTGAAGCTTTCTTT. This gives the protein CASSGPRGEAFF.

The rearrangement links TRBV7-3 to TRBJ1-1; D uncertain. Trimming shortened V by 3 bases and J by 14 bases, and 25 bases separated the two germline ends. The V gene's germline CDR1 is SGHTA and CDR2 FQGTGA. There are 15 residues in the CDR3. For the CDR3, the DNA is TGTGCCAGCAGCTTTACTATGGCAATGAGCACTTATTCGTTCTTT. Translating it yields CASSFTMAMSTYSFF.

In its sample, this clonotype was seen a few times. The chain employs TRBV11-3 and TRBJ1-1; maybe TRBD1 (5 bases). The germline V gene encodes CDR1 SGHNT and CDR2 YENEEA. V shed 0 bases and J shed 5 bases, with 10 bases lying between them. The CDR3 has 14 amino acids. Here the CDR3 DNA reads TGTGCCAGCAGCTTAGAACTGACAGAAACTGAAGCTTTCTTT. Amino acids: CASSLELTETEAFF.

As concerns this clonotype: The junction shows a germline mismatch at one end, possibly a read error. This chain joins TRBV15 and TRBJ1-5; a possible D gene is TRBD1 (6 bases). TRBJ2-5 explains the end of the DNA better; the J call may be wrong. This CDR3 has 14 residues. The germline V gene encodes CDR1 LNHNV and CDR2 YYDKDF (reference sequence). The CDR3, as DNA: TGTGCCAGCAGCAGGGGCGGCGCGCAAGAGCCCCAGTACTTC. It is translated as CASSRGGAQEPQYF.

Note on this clonotype: The junction does not match germline at one end; this may be a read error. The genes are TRBV2 and TRBJ2-1; 11 bases are shared with TRBD2. The germline V gene encodes CDR1 SNHLY and CDR2 FYNNEI. The CDR3 consists of 12 residues. Written as DNA, the CDR3 is TGTGCCAGCAGTAGACTAGCGGGAAGTCTGTCCTTC. Amino acid sequence: CASSRLAGSLSF.